This T cell receptor beta chain was identified during a study of CD8+ T cells in alopecia areata. Study overall: Among treated patients, severity was scored by affected scalp area percentage.

Documented treatment: oral pan-JAK inhibitor, 5-10 mg twice daily. The V gene lost 7 bases and the J gene lost 0 bases, with 9 bases spanning the gap. Per germline, CDR1 SQVTM and CDR2 ANQGSEA. The CDR3 has 13 amino acids. RNA, once extracted, was reverse transcribed into cDNA for use as the sequencing template. Profiling relied on immunoSEQ multiplex PCR, and the TCRdb table lists in-frame clones only, not all of them. The sample lists some 180,000 clones; 45% to 60% were seen once. This clone has only a few counts. Here the sequenced sample was CD8+ T cells sorted from blood, taken between weeks 51 and 52, from a patient treated with tofacitinib. The receptor's source is a human donor with alopecia areata. The chain employs TRBV29-1 and TRBJ1-4, with a possible D match to TRBD1 (5 bases). The CDR3, as DNA: TGCAGCGCCCTGACAGCAACTAATGAAAAACTGTTTTTT. Protein: CSALTATNEKLFF.